These 15 T cell receptor beta chains originate from one sample sequenced in a study of response to subunit inactivated influenza vaccine. One entry per CDR3 protein results from TCRdb running MiXCR on the RT-PCR reads. The sample shows about 530,000 distinct CDR3 sequences, over 10% of them seen only once. Material: PBMCs from blood, obtained more than 35 days after vaccination. These receptors were collected from a middle-aged man who received an inactivated influenza vaccine.

Remarks on this clonotype: A much larger clone differs from this one at a single base, so this may be a read error. The V call is TRBV14, the J call TRBJ2-1, with 9 bases that match TRBD2. With 2 bases clipped from V and 3 bases from J, the junction kept 2 bases outside the gene matches. Germline V gene sequence: CDR1 SGHDN, CDR2 FVKESK. The CDR3 runs to 15 residues. CDR3 in DNA: TGTGCCAGCAGCCAACTAGCGGGAATCTACAATGAGCAGTTCTTC. Encoded protein: CASSQLAGIYNEQFF.

This clonotype was counted only a few times. The gene calls are TRBV24-1 and TRBJ2-2; tentatively, D is TRBD1 or TRBD2 (6 bases each). V lost 3 bases, J lost 4 bases, and 11 bases lay in between. CDR1 and CDR2 from the germline V gene are KGHDR and SFDVKD. The CDR3 is made up of 15 amino acids. CDR3 sequence: CATSDGGLGTGELFF. The CDR3 nucleotides read TGTGCCACCAGTGATGGGGGGCTTGGCACCGGGGAGCTGTTTTTT.

Here the CDR3 reads CAWTSGGSYNEQFF. DNA of the CDR3: TGTGCCTGGACGAGCGGGGGGTCTTACAATGAGCAGTTCTTC. The chain joins TRBV30 to TRBJ2-1; 9 bases fit TRBD2. Germline V lookup: CDR1 GTSNPN, CDR2 SVGIG (reference sequence). The CDR3 is 14 residues long. J gave up 4 bases and V 4 bases, and 5 bases lay outside the gene matches.

This clonotype was seen a few times. The rearrangement joins TRBV5-1 to TRBJ2-7, with 12 positions matching TRBD2. Germline V gene data show CDR1 as SGHRS and CDR2 as YFSETQ. V lost 2 bases, J lost 0 bases, and 3 bases stayed unmatched. The CDR3 contains 16 residues. The DNA of the CDR3 is TGCGCCAGCAGCTTCAGACTAGCGGGGGCCTCCTACGAGCAGTACTTC. Translating it yields CASSFRLAGASYEQYF. Together with reference TRBV5-1 and TRBJ2-7, the CDR3 gives the full variable domain: KAGVTQTPRYLIKTRGQQVTLSCSPISGHRSVSWYQQTPGQGLQFLFEYFSETQRNKGNFPGRFSGRQFSNSRSEMNVSTLELGDSALYLCASSFRLAGASYEQYFGPGTRLTVT.

The chain is built from TRBV28 and TRBJ1-1; tentatively, D is TRBD1 (5 bases). Trimming shortened V by 3 bases and J by 6 bases, and 11 bases separated the two germline ends. This CDR3 region has 13 residues. CDR1 is MDHEN, CDR2 SYDVKM, per germline. The CDR3 bases are TGTGCCAGCAGTTTCTCGGGGACCCCTGAAGCTTTCTTT. It yields the protein CASSFSGTPEAFF.

The chain employs TRBV7-9 and TRBJ1-4, with D unresolved. The CDR3 runs 15 residues. Germline lookup yields CDR1 SEHNR and CDR2 FQNEAQ (reference sequence). Trimming stripped 5 bases from V and 1 base from J, with 11 bases between. CDR3 nucleotides: TGTGCCAGCAGCCCCGGTGGGGTAACTAATGAAAAACTGTTTTTT. It codes for CASSPGGVTNEKLFF.

J is TRBJ2-4 and V is TRBV6-1; no reliable D call. Trimming left V 6 bases short and J 9 bases short, with 15 bases between. The CDR3 sequence is 13 residues long. Germline loops: CDR1 MNHNS, CDR2 SASEGT. The CDR3 is CASSPGPAAIQYF. The CDR3, as DNA: TGTGCCAGCAGCCCCGGGCCCGCAGCCATTCAGTACTTC.

This clonotype was found many times. DNA for the CDR3: TGCAGTGCTAGAGACACTCTCACAGATACGCAGTATTTT. Residues: CSARDTLTDTQYF. V usage is TRBV20-1 and J usage is TRBJ2-3; no clear D gene. The germline gives CDR1 DFQATT, CDR2 SNEGSKA (reference sequence). This CDR3 has 13 residues. The V and J ends lost 0 bases and 2 bases respectively, with 6 bases between them.

This clonotype was recorded a few times. V usage is TRBV7-2 and J usage is TRBJ2-7; no reliable D call. V was clipped by 1 base and J by 2 bases, with 12 bases between them. CDR3 length: 15 residues. Germline CDR1 is SGHTA and CDR2 is FQGNSA. For the CDR3, the DNA is TGTGCCAGCAGCTTAGAGCGCGGCAGAACCTACGAGCAGTACTTC. This encodes CASSLERGRTYEQYF.

The chain carries TRBV15 and TRBJ2-5; 8 bases match TRBD2. Trimming removed 2 bases from V and 5 bases from J; junction bases left unmatched: 7. CDR1 and CDR2 (germline): LNHNV, YYDKDF (reference sequence). The CDR3 length is 15 residues. Written as DNA, the CDR3 is TGTGCCACCAGCAGAACTAGCGGCCTAAAGGAGACCCAGTACTTC. This gives the protein CATSRTSGLKETQYF.

In this sample, this clonotype turned up a few times. The chain has TRBV2 and TRBJ2-1; TRBD2 matches at 13 bases. Germline V CDR1 and CDR2: SNHLY, FYNNEI. This CDR3 region has 17 residues. V trimming: 3 bases; J trimming: 7 bases; junction bases outside the gene matches: 9. As DNA, the CDR3 is TGTGCCAGCAGTGATCCGTTACTAGCGGGAGGGCAAAATGAGCAGTTCTTC. Amino acid sequence: CASSDPLLAGGQNEQFF.

This clonotype occurred a few times. The V call is TRBV6-1, the J call TRBJ1-2; TRBD1 agrees at 7 bases. The CDR3 sequence is 13 residues long. Germline assignment: CDR1 MNHNS and CDR2 SASEGT. V lost 5 bases, J lost 6 bases, and 6 bases stayed unmatched. The CDR3 bases are TGTGCCAGCAGTCCTAGACAGGGTAATGGCTACACCTTC. As protein: CASSPRQGNGYTF.

In this sample, this clonotype turned up a few times. V usage is TRBV5-1 and J usage is TRBJ2-2; D not resolved. The length of the CDR3 is 15 residues. Trimming pared 5 bases from V and 2 bases from J, leaving 13 bases between. CDR1 is SGHRS, CDR2 YFSETQ, per germline. DNA of the CDR3: TGCGCCAGCAGAGATGTTGACACAAACACCGGGGAGCTGTTTTTT. Translating gives CASRDVDTNTGELFF.

As for this clonotype: A junction end diverges from the germline sequence, so it may reflect a read error. The genes are TRBV7-9 and TRBJ2-1; D might be TRBD1 or TRBD2, each matching 6 bases. This CDR3 is 15 amino acids long. Germline V gene data show CDR1 as SEHNR and CDR2 as FQNEAQ (reference sequence). The DNA for the CDR3 is TGTGCCAGCAGCCGGGACACCGGGCGGGACAATGGGCAGTTCTTC. This codes for CASSRDTGRDNGQFF.

Only a few counts were recorded for this clonotype. This rearrangement joins TRBV4-3 to TRBJ2-7, with 8 bases that match TRBD2. The ends lost 0 bases at V and 4 bases at J; junction bases unmatched: 17. Per the germline V gene, CDR1 is LGHNA and CDR2 is YSLEER. This CDR3 region has 19 residues. The CDR3 region has the DNA TGCGCCAGCAGCCAAGACCTACCTAGGCGGGGGGCCGCGTGGTACGAGCAGTACTTC. Residues: CASSQDLPRRGAAWYEQYF.